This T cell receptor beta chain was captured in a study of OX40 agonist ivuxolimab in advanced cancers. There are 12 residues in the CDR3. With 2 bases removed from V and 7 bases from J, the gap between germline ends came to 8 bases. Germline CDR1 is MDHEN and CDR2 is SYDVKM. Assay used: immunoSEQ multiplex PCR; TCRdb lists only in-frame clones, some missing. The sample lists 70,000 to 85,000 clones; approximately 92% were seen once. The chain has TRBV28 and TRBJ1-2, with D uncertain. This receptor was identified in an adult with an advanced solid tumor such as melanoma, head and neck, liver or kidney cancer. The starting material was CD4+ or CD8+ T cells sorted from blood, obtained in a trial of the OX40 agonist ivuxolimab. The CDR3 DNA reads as TGTGCCAGCAGTTTAGGTTTGGGTGGCTACACCTTC. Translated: CASSLGLGGYTF.